Sequencing of this TCR beta chain was carried out in a study of T cell responses to AZD1222 COVID-19 vaccine (dated by TCRdb to the early 2020s). Background on the whole study: Because spike-specific TCR depth and breadth did not differ between the two schedules, AZD1222 recipients who got a second dose at roughly 4 weeks were pooled with those who got a second dose at roughly 12 weeks. Trial participants were enrolled into age subgroups of 18-55, 56-69 and 70-plus years, which contained about 150, 27 and 61 TCR-sequenced participants, respectively. A total of under 250 trial participants underwent TCR sequencing, of whom 200 to 220 had received two doses of AZD1222 and 26 had received two doses of the MenACWY control vaccine. Overall study outcomes, separate from this receptor: Because no day 14 peak-response samples were available, repertoires were characterized only after the peak T cell response. Nearly half of unique spike-specific TCRs reportedly recognized epitopes outside regions mutated in the B.1.351 and B.1.1.7 variants. The whole spike protein was spanned by vaccine-associated CD4 TCRs, and dominant responses were seen in regions 160-218 and 743-854. In the small 56-69-year group, the increase in depth fell short of significance, most likely because of low power. A significant rise in spike-specific TCR breadth and depth was observed after two AZD1222 doses relative to day 0 and relative to MenACWY recipients. Conclusions about previously exposed vaccinees were limited because only six AZD1222 recipients were SARS-CoV-2 seropositive at baseline. Participants were mostly white British, with more females than males. The authors suggested clonal diversity may have been underestimated.

The CDR3 regions of human TCRbeta chains were analyzed by immunosequencing. The original pipeline was this. TCRs in the repertoires were compared against a reference library of SARS-CoV-2-specific TCRs that had been generated with the MIRA antigen-specificity platform. Breadth meant the fraction of unique TCRs that were SARS-CoV-2-associated, whereas depth meant the fraction of total T cells that were SARS-CoV-2-associated. Using the MIRA data, each spike-specific TCR was mapped to the spike region that the TCR reacts to and placed in a CD4 or CD8 class. Log10-transformed breadth and depth values were compared by one-way ANOVA with Sidak's multiple comparisons tests. What TCRdb holds here is the immuneACCESS table cut down to in-frame rearrangements. Part of the clones is not present; checked against another copy, under half of the missing clones reflect an unresolved V gene, and the others are unexplained. The V and J calls and clone size were taken over from that table, and D and trimming were inferred from the DNA. A total of 96,000 or so clones appear in this sample, about 90% of them only once. The top ten clones comprise about 26% of the sample.

In the paper's terms, the time point label means: baseline before first vaccination. Vaccinee samples were obtained from the UK trials COV001 and COV002, which included a single-blind randomized controlled phase 2/3 trial of AZD1222 (ChAdOx1 nCoV-19) in healthy adults. Trial participant PBMC samples were collected at day 0 and day 28 after the second dose for TCRbeta chain sequencing. Reading from cysteine to phenylalanine, the CDR3 counts 13 amino acids. Only the CDR3 DNA stays, 39 bases, in frame from base 1. Trimming removed 5 bases from V and 3 bases from J; the gene matches leave 3 bases unexplained. With respect to this clone: What antigen it recognizes has not been identified. It has no much larger one-base neighbor in the sample; base qualities were not kept.

The clonotype originates from an adult in good health. Sequences were derived from peripheral blood, sampled on day 0 of AZD1222 vaccination. Recombination joined TRBV12-3 or TRBV12-4 with TRBJ1-2, and 7 junction bases match TRBD1. Read as DNA, the sequence is TGTGCCAGCAGTCCAGGGGGGGACTATGGCTACACCTTC. The resulting protein is CASSPGGDYGYTF.